This T cell receptor beta chain was sequenced for a study of neoadjuvant anti-PD-1 for oral cavity cancer. As for the study in general: Around day 43, patients without progression received a fourth nivolumab dose before surgery. Points from the study as a whole: Each response group had just three patients in TCR analyses.

In regard to this clone: Its cognate antigen is unknown.

Analysis of PBMCs was direct, with no culture step. Looked up from germline, CDR1 is MNHNS and CDR2 is SASEGT. Trimming stripped 6 bases from V and 5 bases from J, with 13 bases between. This CDR3 comprises 13 residues. Profiling relied on immunoSEQ multiplex PCR, and the TCRdb table lists in-frame clones only, not all of them. The data hold around 60,000 clones, with roughly 80% observed a single time. The chain has TRBV6-1 and TRBJ1-1; D remains unclear. The receptor's source is a person between 35 and 79 years old with oral cavity squamous cell carcinoma. The input for sequencing was PBMCs, taken before nivolumab (anti-PD-1) treatment. The CDR3 is CASRASVGTEAFF. The CDR3 coding sequence is TGTGCCAGCAGGGCATCAGTAGGAACTGAAGCTTTCTTT.